The T cell receptor beta chain described here comes from a study of blood T cells in healthy people across ages. Each sample provided at least 5.5 micrograms of extracted total RNA. Sample-barcoded 5' priming and a J-beta primer mix drove a second PCR of roughly 6 to 12 cycles. TCRdb re-analysed the 5' RACE reads in MiXCR, keeping a single row per CDR3 protein. The data hold roughly 830,000 distinct CDR3 sequences, with 60% to 80% observed a single time. General study findings and limits: Observed TCR beta diversity showed a strong correlation with the percentage of naive T cells as measured by flow cytometry.

Worth noting for this clonotype: Its antigen is still unknown.

CDR3 length: 18 residues. Germline V lookup: CDR1 SGHTA, CDR2 FQGTGA. V lost 0 bases, J lost 6 bases, and 22 bases lay in between. The chain employs TRBV7-3 and TRBJ2-3; D is tentatively TRBD1 or TRBD2 (5 bases each). Sequencing was done on a sample of blood. The origin of this receptor is a man aged 25 to 45 in good health. In nucleotides, the CDR3 is TGTGCCAGCAGCTTAACCTCCGGGACCGCCGGGCGGGCTGATACGCAGTATTTT. This sequence encodes CASSLTSGTAGRADTQYF.